Listed here are 32 T cell receptor beta chains from one sample, sequenced in a study of CD8 T cells in ankylosing spondylitis (dated by TCRdb to 2017 to 2019). The antigens of these receptors remain unknown. Study-level results and caveats: A TCR beta motif of eight highly homologous amino acid variants appeared characteristic of blood from ankylosing spondylitis patients.

Receptors were amplified or captured by 5' RACE. The sample was run on an Illumina HiSeq 2500. TCRdb cleaned the public reads at Q25 with fastp, built clones with MiXCR and kept in-frame beta chains. One record per CDR3 amino acid sequence lists the most common genes and DNA. Here the sample has some 140,000 distinct CDR3 sequences; under 20% occur a single time. Of the sample, around a third is held by the ten largest clones. Sequenced: blood, either unsorted or a sorted T cell fraction (not recorded which). Receptors were obtained from a male donor with ankylosing spondylitis.

The chain recombines TRBV27 with TRBJ2-7; 7 bases align to TRBD2. CDR1 and CDR2 from the germline V gene are MNHEY and SMNVEV (reference sequence). V gave up 1 base and J gave up 3 bases; unmatched junction bases: 6. The CDR3 is made up of 15 amino acids. CDR3 amino acids: CASSLFGTGGYEQYF. The CDR3 DNA reads TGTGCCAGCAGTTTATTCGGGACGGGGGGCTACGAGCAGTACTTC.

This clonotype was recorded a few times. The chain recombines TRBV6-5 with TRBJ1-1; the D gene is possibly TRBD1 (5 bases). V lost 7 bases and J 8 bases, leaving 14 bases between the germline ends. Germline V gene sequence: CDR1 MNHEY, CDR2 SVGAGI. This CDR3 has 12 residues. CDR3 in DNA: TGTGCCAGCAAGGGGCAGGGCTACGAAGCTTTCTTT. As protein: CASKGQGYEAFF.

This clonotype came up a few times. The chain carries TRBV7-2 and TRBJ2-1; D remains ambiguous. The V end lost 1 base, the J end lost 0 bases, and 7 bases lay between the germline ends. The CDR3 loop spans 15 amino acids. Germline V gives CDR1 SGHTA, CDR2 FQGNSA. CDR3 protein: CASSLVLGSYNEQFF. Written as DNA, the CDR3 is TGTGCCAGCAGCTTAGTGCTTGGCTCCTACAATGAGCAGTTCTTC. Looking up the rest from reference TRBV7-2 and TRBJ2-1 gives the full variable domain: GAGVSQSPSNKVTEKGKDVELRCDPISGHTALYWYRQSLGQGLEFLIYFQGNSAPDKSGLPSDRFSAERTGGSVSTLTIQRTQQEDSAVYLCASSLVLGSYNEQFFGPGTRLTVL.

This chain links TRBV20-1 with TRBJ2-1; 7 bases are shared with TRBD2. This CDR3 comprises 15 residues. The germline V gene encodes CDR1 DFQATT and CDR2 SNEGSKA (reference sequence). The V gene end was trimmed by 0 bases and the J gene end by 8 bases; junction bases not matched to a gene: 10. The CDR3, as DNA: TGCAGTGCTAGAGATGGGAGGGAGGGAATCGATGAGCAGTTCTTC. This encodes CSARDGREGIDEQFF.

This clonotype was recorded many times. This chain joins TRBV5-1 and TRBJ1-1, with 9 positions matching TRBD1. Germline V CDR1 and CDR2: SGHRS, YFSETQ. The CDR3 sequence is 16 residues long. V lost 5 bases and J lost 6; bases outside the gene matches: 14. In nucleotides, the CDR3 is TGCGCCAGCAGATCACAAGGGACAGGGCAAGGGCCTGAAGCTTTCTTT. This gives the protein CASRSQGTGQGPEAFF. Complete variable domain (other parts from reference TRBV5-1 and TRBJ1-1): KAGVTQTPRYLIKTRGQQVTLSCSPISGHRSVSWYQQTPGQGLQFLFEYFSETQRNKGNFPGRFSGRQFSNSRSEMNVSTLELGDSALYLCASRSQGTGQGPEAFFGQGTRLTVV.

This clonotype was observed a handful of times. The V gene is TRBV7-2, the J gene TRBJ2-7; TRBD2 agrees at 11 bases. Germline V lookup: CDR1 SGHTA, CDR2 FQGNSA. This CDR3 has 16 residues. The V segment lost 1 base and the J segment 4 bases; nucleotides outside the gene matches: 6. The CDR3 coding sequence is TGTGCCAGCAGCTTAGGGACTAGCGGGTTCTCGTACGAGCAGTACTTC. Encoded protein: CASSLGTSGFSYEQYF.

This clonotype was found a few times. The chain recombines TRBV28 with TRBJ2-1, with 10 bases fitting TRBD2. This CDR3 is 19 amino acids long. The germline gives CDR1 MDHEN, CDR2 SYDVKM. Trimming removed 5 bases from V and 0 bases from J; junction bases left unmatched: 13. In nucleotides, the CDR3 is TGTGCCAGCAGTACCTCTAGCGGGAGAGAAAGGGCCTCCTACAATGAGCAGTTCTTC. Its protein is CASSTSSGRERASYNEQFF.

J is TRBJ1-3 and V is TRBV21-1. TRBV21-1 is marked as a pseudogene. The CDR3 has 18 residues. The CDR3 protein is CASSTPRPGPLSGNTIYF. The CDR3 nucleotides are TGTGCCAGCAGCACCCCCCGGCCAGGGCCCCTCTCTGGAAACACCATATATTTT.

The rearrangement links TRBV5-1 to TRBJ2-7; D is perhaps TRBD2 (6 bases). This CDR3 has 14 amino acids. Trimming took 4 bases from V and 3 from J, leaving 14 bases between them. CDR1 and CDR2 from the germline V gene are SGHRS and YFSETQ. CDR3 sequence: CASSLRLGNYEQYF. In DNA form, the CDR3 reads TGCGCCAGCAGCCTCAGACTAGGAAACTACGAGCAGTACTTC.

This clonotype was recorded a few times. The CDR3 reads CASSQTQGQNTEAFF. Written as DNA, the CDR3 is TGTGCCAGCAGCCAAACCCAGGGTCAGAACACTGAAGCTTTCTTT. The chain recombines TRBV4-2 with TRBJ1-1; maybe TRBD1 (5 bases). Trimming left V 2 bases short and J 1 base short, with 11 bases between. Germline CDR1 reads LGHNA; CDR2 reads YNFKEQ. This CDR3 comprises 15 residues.

Only a few counts were recorded for this clonotype. The chain recombines TRBV15 with TRBJ1-3; D unclear. Germline V CDR1 and CDR2: LNHNV, YYDKDF (reference sequence). There are 13 residues in the CDR3. Trimming took off 3 bases at V and 1 base at J, with 4 bases between the two ends. The CDR3 is CATSSSSGNTIYF. The CDR3 nucleotides read TGTGCCACCAGCAGTTCTTCTGGAAACACCATATATTTT.

This clonotype was detected a few times. V gene TRBV29-1 combines with J gene TRBJ2-3; TRBD1 matches 9 bases. CDR1 is SQVTM and CDR2 is ANQGSEA in the germline V gene. This CDR3 contains 14 residues. J was trimmed by 2 bases and V by 6 bases; bases with no gene match: 6. The CDR3 sequence is CSVTGTGYTDTQYF. CDR3 coding DNA: TGCAGCGTGACCGGGACAGGGTACACAGATACGCAGTATTTT.

This chain links TRBV12-3 or TRBV12-4 with TRBJ1-5; no clear D. The V end lost 5 bases, the J end lost 7 bases, and 21 bases lay between the germline ends. The CDR3 runs to 16 residues. The CDR3 sequence: CASSKHSANTGQPQHF. The CDR3 DNA sequence: TGTGCCAGCAGTAAGCATAGTGCGAATACTGGACAGCCCCAGCATTTT.

This clonotype has ten or more counts. V and J are TRBV29-1 and TRBJ1-1; possible D gene TRBD1, 6 bases. Germline V gene lookup returns CDR1 SQVTM and CDR2 ANQGSEA. The CDR3 loop spans 14 amino acids. Deletions cut 4 bases from V and 0 bases from J, with 12 bases between. The chain's CDR3 is CSVAGARMNTEAFF. The CDR3 DNA is TGCAGCGTTGCAGGGGCGAGGATGAACACTGAAGCTTTCTTT. Full variable domain (outside the CDR3, taken from reference TRBV29-1 and TRBJ1-1): SAVISQKPSRDICQRGTSLTIQCQVDSQVTMMFWYRQQPGQSLTLIATANQGSEATYESGFVIDKFPISRPNLTFSTLTVSNMSPEDSSIYLCSVAGARMNTEAFFGQGTRLTVV.

The chain links TRBV29-1 to TRBJ2-7; D perhaps matches TRBD1 (6 bases). This CDR3 is 12 amino acids long. From germline, CDR1 is SQVTM and CDR2 ANQGSEA. Trimming shortened V by 5 bases and J by 3 bases, and 11 bases separated the two germline ends. Here the CDR3 reads CSVSGGVYEQYF. CDR3 nucleotides: TGCAGCGTTAGTGGGGGCGTCTACGAGCAGTACTTC.

The rearrangement links TRBV7-8 to TRBJ1-2, with D tentatively TRBD1 (6 bases). Germline loops: CDR1 SGHVS, CDR2 FQNEAQ. The V end lost 5 bases, the J end lost 3 bases, and 16 bases lay between the germline ends. The CDR3 loop spans 15 amino acids. The chain's CDR3 is CASSHLGGADYGYTF. The DNA for the CDR3 is TGTGCCAGCAGCCACCTGGGGGGGGCCGACTATGGCTACACCTTC.

There are a few counts of this clonotype. The chain employs TRBV6-4 and TRBJ2-1; the match to TRBD2 covers 11 bases. Germline V lookup: CDR1 MRHNA, CDR2 SNTAGT. The CDR3 spans 14 residues. V shed 3 bases and J 9 bases; nucleotides not matched to a gene: 4. The CDR3 here is CASSESSGRFEQFF. The CDR3 DNA sequence: TGTGCCAGCAGTGAGTCTAGCGGGAGGTTTGAGCAGTTCTTC.

This chain uses TRBV29-1 with TRBJ2-3, with 9 bases that match TRBD2. Germline CDR1 is SQVTM and CDR2 is ANQGSEA. The CDR3 is 14 amino acids. Unmatched junction bases numbered 6, after V lost 6 bases and J lost 2 bases. CDR3 residues: CSVQAGGVTDTQYF. Here the CDR3 DNA reads TGCAGCGTGCAAGCGGGAGGAGTCACAGATACGCAGTATTTT.

The V gene is TRBV27, the J gene TRBJ1-2; weak D call: TRBD1 (6 bases). Trimming pared 6 bases from V and 6 bases from J, leaving 17 bases between. Per the germline V gene, CDR1 is MNHEY and CDR2 is SMNVEV (reference sequence). This CDR3 comprises 14 residues. CDR3 residues: CASSPRRGCDGYTF. The CDR3, as DNA: TGTGCCAGCAGCCCGAGGAGGGGGTGCGATGGCTACACCTTC.

The chain employs TRBV7-9 and TRBJ1-1; TRBD1 agrees at 8 bases. Germline CDR1 and CDR2: SEHNR and FQNEAQ (reference sequence). The CDR3 is made up of 15 amino acids. V dropped 3 bases and J dropped 6; count of bases not matched to a gene: 9. The CDR3 bases are TGTGCCAGCAGCTTCAACAGGGGGTTCCCCCCTGAAGCTTTCTTT. Protein sequence: CASSFNRGFPPEAFF. Using reference TRBV7-9 and TRBJ1-1 for the parts outside the CDR3, the full variable domain is DTGVSQNPRHKITKRGQNVTFRCDPISEHNRLYWYRQTLGQGPEFLTYFQNEAQLEKSRLLSDRFSAERPKGSFSTLEIQRTEQGDSAMYLCASSFNRGFPPEAFFGQGTRLTVV.

This sequence joins TRBV27 and TRBJ1-4, with 7 bases lining up with TRBD1. Germline CDR1 reads MNHEY; CDR2 reads SMNVEV (reference sequence). V lost 6 bases and J lost 12; bases outside the gene matches: 10. The length of the CDR3 is 13 residues. CDR3 sequence: CASSPSGGTELFF. CDR3 sequence (DNA): TGTGCCAGCAGCCCCTCCGGAGGGACAGAACTGTTTTTT.

Ten or more counts support this clonotype. The chain employs TRBV5-1 and TRBJ2-7, with TRBD2 matching 11 bases. V lost 5 bases and J lost 1; bases outside the gene matches: 5. The CDR3 is made up of 15 amino acids. Germline V CDR1 and CDR2: SGHRS, YFSETQ. CDR3 loop: CASRLGLAASYEQYF. In DNA, the CDR3 is TGCGCCAGCAGACTGGGACTAGCGGCATCCTACGAGCAGTACTTC.

The rearrangement uses TRBV27 and TRBJ1-1; tentative D call: TRBD1 (6 bases). The CDR3 length is 15 residues. V lost 0 bases and J 0 bases, leaving 8 bases between the germline ends. Germline CDR1 and CDR2: MNHEY and SMNVEV (reference sequence). The CDR3 nucleotides are TGTGCCAGCAGTTTATCATCAGGGGTGAACACTGAAGCTTTCTTT. As protein: CASSLSSGVNTEAFF.

In its sample, this clonotype was seen many times. J is TRBJ2-2 and V is TRBV29-1, with 10 bases lining up with TRBD2. The germline V gene has CDR1 SQVTM and CDR2 ANQGSEA. After removal of 4 bases from V and 5 bases from J, the junction contained 10 bases not matched to a gene. CDR3 length: 16 residues. The CDR3 nucleotides read TGCAGCGTTGCCGTTACTTCTAGCGGGAGAACCGGGGAGCTGTTTTTT. It specifies CSVAVTSSGRTGELFF.

The V call is TRBV27, the J call TRBJ2-7; 8 bases line up with TRBD2. V dropped 3 bases and J dropped 3; count of bases not matched to a gene: 7. Germline loops: CDR1 MNHEY, CDR2 SMNVEV (reference sequence). This CDR3 has 15 amino acids. CDR3 DNA sequence: TGTGCCAGCAGTTTGAGCGGGAGTTATGGCTACGAGCAGTACTTC. Amino acid sequence: CASSLSGSYGYEQYF.

This clonotype has a handful of counts. The V gene is TRBV7-9, the J gene TRBJ2-5, with TRBD1 matching over 9 bases. Germline CDR1 SEHNR, CDR2 FQNEAQ (reference sequence). This CDR3 has 14 amino acids. Germline trimming cut 4 bases from V and 7 bases from J; bases unmatched to any gene: 7. The CDR3 spells CASSYRGREGTQYF. In DNA, the CDR3 is TGTGCCAGCAGCTACAGGGGGCGAGAGGGGACCCAGTACTTC.

This clonotype was seen a few times. This chain uses TRBV7-9 with TRBJ2-5; D is perhaps TRBD1 or TRBD2 (5 bases each). The CDR3 runs to 14 residues. Trimming removed 5 bases from V and 0 bases from J, with 10 bases in between. CDR1 is SEHNR, CDR2 FQNEAQ, per germline (reference sequence). CDR3 loop: CASSGTDNQETQYF. DNA of the CDR3: TGTGCCAGCAGCGGGACGGACAACCAAGAGACCCAGTACTTC.

The chain combines TRBV25-1 with TRBJ1-4; D might be TRBD1 (5 bases). V lost 3 bases and J lost 8, with 10 bases in between. This CDR3 spans 13 amino acids. Germline V lookup: CDR1 MGHDK, CDR2 SYGVNS. CDR3 coding DNA: TGTGCCAGCAGTGAGAGGGGCCCAGAAAAACTGTTTTTT. Amino acids: CASSERGPEKLFF.

This clonotype was seen only a few times. This chain joins TRBV6-1 and TRBJ2-1; no clear D. This CDR3 is 13 amino acids long. Trimming took 1 base from V and 7 from J, leaving 8 bases between them. Germline V gene lookup returns CDR1 MNHNS and CDR2 SASEGT. The CDR3: CASSEEVRNEQFF. The CDR3 DNA reads TGTGCCAGCAGTGAAGAGGTGCGGAATGAGCAGTTCTTC.

The rearrangement uses TRBV29-1 and TRBJ2-7, with 7 bases matching TRBD1. The CDR3 is made up of 13 amino acids. Germline CDR1 is SQVTM and CDR2 is ANQGSEA. V lost 4 bases and J lost 0; bases outside the gene matches: 3. This CDR3 is CSVVTGSSYEQYF. As DNA, the CDR3 is TGCAGCGTTGTGACAGGGAGCTCCTACGAGCAGTACTTC.

This clonotype was seen a handful of times. This chain joins TRBV4-1 and TRBJ2-1; 7 positions match TRBD2. Germline trimming cut 1 base from V and 1 base from J; bases unmatched to any gene: 7. Germline V gives CDR1 MGHRA, CDR2 YSYEKL. The CDR3 is made up of 17 amino acids. CDR3 DNA: TGCGCCAGCAGCCAAGCCTCTAGCGGCTTTTCCTACAATGAGCAGTTCTTC. Translating gives CASSQASSGFSYNEQFF.

The sample holds a few counts of this clonotype. In DNA, the CDR3 is TGTGCCAGCAGTACCGGGGGAGCGCTCTATGGCTACACCTTC. It specifies CASSTGGALYGYTF. The chain uses TRBV12-3 or TRBV12-4 and TRBJ1-2; tentatively, D is TRBD1 (5 bases). The V end lost 5 bases, the J end lost 4 bases, and 14 bases lay between the germline ends. The CDR3 has 14 amino acids.